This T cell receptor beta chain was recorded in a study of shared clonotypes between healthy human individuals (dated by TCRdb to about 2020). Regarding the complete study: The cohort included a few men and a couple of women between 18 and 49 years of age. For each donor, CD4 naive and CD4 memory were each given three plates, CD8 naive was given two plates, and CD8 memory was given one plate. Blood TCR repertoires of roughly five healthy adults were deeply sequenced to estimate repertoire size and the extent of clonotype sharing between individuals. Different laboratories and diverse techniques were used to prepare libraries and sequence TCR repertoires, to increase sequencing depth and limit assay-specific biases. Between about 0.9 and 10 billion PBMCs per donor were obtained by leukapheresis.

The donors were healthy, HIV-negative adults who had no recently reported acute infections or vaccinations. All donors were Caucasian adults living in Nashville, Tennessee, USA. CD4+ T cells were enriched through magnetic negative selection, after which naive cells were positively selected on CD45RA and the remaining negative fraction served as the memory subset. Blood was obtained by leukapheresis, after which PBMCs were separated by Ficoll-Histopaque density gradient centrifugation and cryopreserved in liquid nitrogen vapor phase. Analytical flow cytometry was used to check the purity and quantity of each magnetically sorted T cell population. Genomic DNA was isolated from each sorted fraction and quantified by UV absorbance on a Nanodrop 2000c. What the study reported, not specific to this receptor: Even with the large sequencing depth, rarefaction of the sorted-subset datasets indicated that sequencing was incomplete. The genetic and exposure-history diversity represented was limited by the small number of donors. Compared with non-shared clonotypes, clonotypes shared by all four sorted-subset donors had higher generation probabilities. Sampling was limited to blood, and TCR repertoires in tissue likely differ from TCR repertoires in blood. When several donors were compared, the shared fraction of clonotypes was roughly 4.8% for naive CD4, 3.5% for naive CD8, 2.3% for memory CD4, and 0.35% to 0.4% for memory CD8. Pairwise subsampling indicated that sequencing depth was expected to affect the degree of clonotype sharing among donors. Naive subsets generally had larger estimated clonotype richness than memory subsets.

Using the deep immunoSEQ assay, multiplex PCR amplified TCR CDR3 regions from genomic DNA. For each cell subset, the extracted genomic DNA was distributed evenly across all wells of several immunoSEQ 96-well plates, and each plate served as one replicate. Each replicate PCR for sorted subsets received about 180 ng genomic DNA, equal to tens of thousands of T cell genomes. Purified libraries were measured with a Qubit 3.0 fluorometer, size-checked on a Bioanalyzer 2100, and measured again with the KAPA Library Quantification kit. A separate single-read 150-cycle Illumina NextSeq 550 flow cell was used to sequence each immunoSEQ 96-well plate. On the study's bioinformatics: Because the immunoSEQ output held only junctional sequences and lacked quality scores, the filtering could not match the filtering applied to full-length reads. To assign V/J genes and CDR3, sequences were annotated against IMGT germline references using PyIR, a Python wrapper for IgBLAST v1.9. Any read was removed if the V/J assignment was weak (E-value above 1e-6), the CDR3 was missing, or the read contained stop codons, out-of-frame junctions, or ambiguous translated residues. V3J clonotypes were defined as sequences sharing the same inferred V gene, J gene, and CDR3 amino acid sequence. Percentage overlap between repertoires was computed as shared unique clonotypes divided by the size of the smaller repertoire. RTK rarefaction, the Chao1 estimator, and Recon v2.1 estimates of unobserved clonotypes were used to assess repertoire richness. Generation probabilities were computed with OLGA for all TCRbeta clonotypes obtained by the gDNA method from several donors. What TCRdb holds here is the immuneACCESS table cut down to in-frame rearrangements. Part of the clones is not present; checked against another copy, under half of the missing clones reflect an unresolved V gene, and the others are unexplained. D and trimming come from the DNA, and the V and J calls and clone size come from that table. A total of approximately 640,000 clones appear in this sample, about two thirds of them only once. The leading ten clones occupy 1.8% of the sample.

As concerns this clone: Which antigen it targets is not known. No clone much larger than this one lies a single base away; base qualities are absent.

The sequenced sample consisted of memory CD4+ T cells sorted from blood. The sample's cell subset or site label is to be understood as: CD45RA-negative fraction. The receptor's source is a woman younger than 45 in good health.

The sequenced DNA: TGTGCCAGCAGCTTGGACCGGGTCCGGGAGCTGTTTTTT. Its product reads: CASSLDRVRELFF. This chain is built from TRBV11-2 and TRBJ2-2; no D gene call is confident. V gives up 3 bases and J gives up 9 bases, and the segment between their germline ends measures 11 bases. The germline V gene encodes CDR1 SGHAT and CDR2 FQNNGV. The CDR3 measures 13 amino acids from cysteine to phenylalanine. Only CDR3 DNA is held: 39 bases, read in frame from base 1.